A selection of T cell receptor beta chains follows, all from one sample in a study of cytomegalovirus exposure and HLA in healthy donors. TCRdb's table, derived via immunoSEQ multiplex PCR, lists solely in-frame clones and lacks some. This table holds about 330,000 clones, approximately 86% found once. Sequencing was done on a sample of PBMCs. The origin of the receptors is a woman aged 25 to 39 in good health and CMV-seropositive. CDR3s include the opening cysteine and the closing phenylalanine or tryptophan.

J	V	CDR3
TRBJ2-7	TRBV7-6	CASSLLPGGYEQYF
TRBJ2-5	TRBV7-9	CASSRPGGSQYF
TRBJ1-4	TRBV12-2	CASRLWGQPNEKLFF
TRBJ2-7	TRBV2	CASSLSPGTSYEQYF
TRBJ2-1	TRBV6-7	CASSTKDCPSSYNEQFF
TRBJ2-3	TRBV9	CASSGTSGIDTQYF
TRBJ2-7	TRBV7-2	CASSYLDSGQYF
TRBJ2-3	TRBV15	CATSPEGERRQYF
TRBJ2-6	TRBV23-1	CASSHCRGRGANVLTF
TRBJ2-3	TRBV9	CASSVALASGGTDTQYF
TRBJ1-1	TRBV18	CASSTKTGDAEAFF
TRBJ2-5	TRBV5-1	CASIFKGLAGGRETQYF
TRBJ1-2	TRBV6-1	CASSEATGRGWGYTF
TRBJ2-5	TRBV19	CASSPWDSQETQYF
TRBJ2-7	TRBV7-9	CASSLSGASYEQYF
TRBJ2-1	TRBV4-1	CASSQTGAPPYNEQFF
TRBJ1-2	TRBV11-2	CASSPGTTGGYGYTF
TRBJ2-3	TRBV5-1	CASSRDGLPSGSDTQYF
TRBJ1-2	TRBV4-1	CASSQEQGPLGYGYTF
TRBJ2-3	TRBV27	CASAKQGGPDTQYF
TRBJ2-1	TRBV11-3	CASSLLSGRADYNEQFF
TRBJ2-3	TRBV2	CASTLTSGIDTQYF
TRBJ2-1	TRBV5-6	CASSPSGGLNEQFF
TRBJ1-1	TRBV27	CASSYQGAMNTEAFF
TRBJ1-2	TRBV7-8	CASSLGTGVGYTF
TRBJ2-1	TRBV30	CAWSMGTSRINYSNEQFF
TRBJ1-1	TRBV27	CASSLLTGTEAFF
TRBJ1-5	TRBV7-2	CASSLRDRGSGQPQHF
TRBJ1-3	TRBV28	CASSPPQAIGSGNTIYF
TRBJ2-2	TRBV5-1	CASSSTSEARTGELFF
TRBJ1-5	TRBV10-1	CASTKGQGAQRTNQPQHF
TRBJ2-3	TRBV15	CATSRDSGASGLTDTQYF
TRBJ2-7	TRBV13	CASSLVGGSYEQYF
TRBJ2-7	TRBV7-9	CASSPVSTPFYEQYF
TRBJ2-1	TRBV27	CASSLANRGSINEQFF
TRBJ2-7	TRBV28	CASIGDIDSYEQYF
TRBJ1-4	TRBV27	CASTSGEKLFF
TRBJ2-7	TRBV18	CASSPPVGTNYYEQYF
TRBJ1-5	TRBV6-1	CASRTGIGSNQPQHF
TRBJ2-5	TRBV7-2	CASSLARASGTVPQYF
TRBJ2-7	TRBV6-5	CASRPTGSSYEQYF
TRBJ2-1	TRBV6-5	CASSLEGGDEQFF
TRBJ1-5	TRBV5-3	CARRNFGRGDFYSNQPQHF
TRBJ2-7	TRBV6-1	CASGPGQGAYEQYF
TRBJ1-5	TRBV15	CATSRDPAGKYLVQPQHF
TRBJ1-2	TRBV20-1	CSARPTSGYTF
TRBJ1-2	TRBV5-1	CASSLTADRGISGYTF
TRBJ2-1	TRBV9	CASSVADFPYEQFF
TRBJ2-1	TRBV5-1	CASSLMSYNEQFF
TRBJ1-5	TRBV30	CAWGQNLSNQPQHF
TRBJ2-6	TRBV4-2	CASSQGGDSGANVLTF
TRBJ2-3	TRBV29-1	CSVQGVALLNTDTQYF
TRBJ2-3	TRBV11-2	CASTVRTDTQYF
TRBJ2-7	TRBV7-7	CASSLGVDYEQYF
TRBJ2-7	TRBV5-8	CASSPITNEQYF
TRBJ2-1	TRBV27	CASSVIRTSYNEQFF
TRBJ1-4	TRBV30	CAWSVPRPGAELFF